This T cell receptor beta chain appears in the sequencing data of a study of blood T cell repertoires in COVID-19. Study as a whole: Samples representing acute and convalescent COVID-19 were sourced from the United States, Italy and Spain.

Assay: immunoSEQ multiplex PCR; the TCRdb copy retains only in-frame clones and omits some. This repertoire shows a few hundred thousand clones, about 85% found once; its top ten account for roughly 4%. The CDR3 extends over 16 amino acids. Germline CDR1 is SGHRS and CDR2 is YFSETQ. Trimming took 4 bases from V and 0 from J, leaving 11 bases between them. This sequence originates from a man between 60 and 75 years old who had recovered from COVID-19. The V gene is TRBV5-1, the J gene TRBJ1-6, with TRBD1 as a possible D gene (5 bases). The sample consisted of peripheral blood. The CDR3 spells CASSGGVSSYNSPLHF. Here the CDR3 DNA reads TGCGCCAGCAGCGGGGGGGTGAGCTCCTATAATTCACCCCTCCACTTT. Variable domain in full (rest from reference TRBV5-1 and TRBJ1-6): KAGVTQTPRYLIKTRGQQVTLSCSPISGHRSVSWYQQTPGQGLQFLFEYFSETQRNKGNFPGRFSGRQFSNSRSEMNVSTLELGDSALYLCASSGGVSSYNSPLHFGNGTRLTVT.